The sequence of this TCR beta chain was determined in a study of blood T cell repertoires in COVID-19. Looking at the study overall: The United States, Italy and Spain were the sources of the acute and convalescent COVID-19 samples. In each case, the material was cDNA or gDNA derived from T cells, B-cell-depleted T cells, or PBMCs.

Clones were read by immunoSEQ multiplex PCR, and TCRdb kept only the in-frame ones, dropping some. The table includes about 70,000 clones, roughly 79% detected once. The CDR3 is made up of 12 amino acids. Germline V gene lookup returns CDR1 ENHRY and CDR2 SYGVKD. V lost 4 bases and J 5 bases, leaving 9 bases between the germline ends. Sequenced material: peripheral blood. The V and J genes are TRBV10-3 and TRBJ2-7, with D possibly being TRBD2 (5 bases). The origin of this receptor is a man between 65 and 85 years old with acute or convalescent COVID-19. CDR3 nucleotide sequence: TGTGCCATCAGTGCCCGGGAACACGAGCAGTACTTC. Its translation: CAISAREHEQYF.